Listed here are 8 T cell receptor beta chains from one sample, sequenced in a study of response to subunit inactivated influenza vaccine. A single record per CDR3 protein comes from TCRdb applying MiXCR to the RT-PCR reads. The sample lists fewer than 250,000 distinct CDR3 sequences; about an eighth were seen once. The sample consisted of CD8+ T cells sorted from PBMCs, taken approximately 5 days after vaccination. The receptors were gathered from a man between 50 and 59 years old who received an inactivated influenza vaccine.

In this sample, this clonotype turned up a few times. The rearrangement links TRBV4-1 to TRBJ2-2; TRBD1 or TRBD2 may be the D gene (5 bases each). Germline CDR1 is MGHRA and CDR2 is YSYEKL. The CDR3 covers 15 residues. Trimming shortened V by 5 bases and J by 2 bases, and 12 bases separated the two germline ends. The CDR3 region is CASSSTGTNTGELFF. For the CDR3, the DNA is TGCGCCAGCAGCTCAACCGGGACCAACACCGGGGAGCTGTTTTTT.

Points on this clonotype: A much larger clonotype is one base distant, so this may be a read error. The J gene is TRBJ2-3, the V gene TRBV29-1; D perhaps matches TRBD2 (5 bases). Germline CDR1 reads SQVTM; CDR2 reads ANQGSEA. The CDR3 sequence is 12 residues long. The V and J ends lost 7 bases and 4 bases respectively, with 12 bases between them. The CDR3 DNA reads TGCAGCGCTCATGTGCGGGCAGATACGCAGTATTTT. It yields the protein CSAHVRADTQYF.

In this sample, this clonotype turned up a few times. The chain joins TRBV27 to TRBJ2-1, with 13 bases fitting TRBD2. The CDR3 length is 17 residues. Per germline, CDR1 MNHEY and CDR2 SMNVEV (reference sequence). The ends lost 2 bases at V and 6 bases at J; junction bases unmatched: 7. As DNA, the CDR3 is TGTGCCAGCAGTTTAATACTAGCGGGAGGGCCGAGCAATGAGCAGTTCTTC. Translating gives CASSLILAGGPSNEQFF.

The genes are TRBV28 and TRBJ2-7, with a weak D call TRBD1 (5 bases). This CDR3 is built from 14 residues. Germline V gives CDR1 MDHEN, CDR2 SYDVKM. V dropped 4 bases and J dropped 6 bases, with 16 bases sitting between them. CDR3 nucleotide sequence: TGTGCCAGCAGTTCCCCGACGGGCCAGGGCGAGCAGTACTTC. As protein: CASSSPTGQGEQYF.

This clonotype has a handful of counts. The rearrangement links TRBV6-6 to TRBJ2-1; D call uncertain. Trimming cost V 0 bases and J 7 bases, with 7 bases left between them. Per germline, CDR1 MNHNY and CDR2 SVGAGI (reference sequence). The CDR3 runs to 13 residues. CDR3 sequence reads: CASSYSGWNEQFF. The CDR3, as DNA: TGTGCCAGCAGTTACTCGGGTTGGAATGAGCAGTTCTTC.

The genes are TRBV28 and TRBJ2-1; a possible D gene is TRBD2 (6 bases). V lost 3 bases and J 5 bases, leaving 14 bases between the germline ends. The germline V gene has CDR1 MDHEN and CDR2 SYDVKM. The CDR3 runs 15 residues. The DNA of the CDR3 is TGTGCCAGCAGTTTTGTTGCGGGACGAAACAATGAGCAGTTCTTC. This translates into CASSFVAGRNNEQFF.

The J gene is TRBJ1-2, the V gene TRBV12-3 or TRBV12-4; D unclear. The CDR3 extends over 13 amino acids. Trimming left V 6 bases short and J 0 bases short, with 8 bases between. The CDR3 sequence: CASSPRANYGYTF. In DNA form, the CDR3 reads TGTGCCAGCAGCCCGAGAGCTAACTATGGCTACACCTTC.

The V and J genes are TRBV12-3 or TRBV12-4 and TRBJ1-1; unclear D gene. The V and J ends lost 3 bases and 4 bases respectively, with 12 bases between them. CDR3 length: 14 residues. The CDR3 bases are TGTGCCAGCAGTTTGGCAGGCTCGGGCACTGAAGCTTTCTTT. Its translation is CASSLAGSGTEAFF.